This T cell receptor beta chain comes out of a study of early T cells in non-severe SARS-CoV-2 infection. One entry per CDR3 protein results from TCRdb running MiXCR on the 5' RACE reads. Of approximately 50,000 distinct CDR3 sequences listed, almost 9.5% are singletons. At least ten counts were recorded for this clonotype. CDR1 and CDR2 (germline): MNHEY, SVGAGI. The CDR3 runs 15 residues. Germline trimming cut 0 bases from V and 7 bases from J; bases unmatched to any gene: 6. The TCR comes from an adult who was a healthcare worker with PCR-confirmed SARS-CoV-2 infection or an uninfected control (not recorded which). The sample consisted of whole blood. The V gene is TRBV6-5, the J gene TRBJ2-7; 10 bases are a match to TRBD1. The DNA of the CDR3 is TGTGCCAGCAGTTACTCCCGACAGGGGGCAGGGGAGCAGTACTTC. Protein: CASSYSRQGAGEQYF.